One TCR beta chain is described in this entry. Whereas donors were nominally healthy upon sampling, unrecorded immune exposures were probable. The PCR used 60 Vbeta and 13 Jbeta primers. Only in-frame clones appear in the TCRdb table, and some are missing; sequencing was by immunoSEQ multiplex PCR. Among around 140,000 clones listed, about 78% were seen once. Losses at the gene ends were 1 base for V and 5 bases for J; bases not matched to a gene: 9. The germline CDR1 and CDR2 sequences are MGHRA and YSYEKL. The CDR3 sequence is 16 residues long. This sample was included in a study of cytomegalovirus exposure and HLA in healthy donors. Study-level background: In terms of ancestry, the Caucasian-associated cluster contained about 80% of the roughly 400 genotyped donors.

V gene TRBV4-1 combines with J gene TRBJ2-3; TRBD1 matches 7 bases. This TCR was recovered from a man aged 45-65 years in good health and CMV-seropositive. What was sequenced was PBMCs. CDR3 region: CASSQVSQGVGDTQYF. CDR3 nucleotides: TGCGCCAGCAGCCAAGTTTCGCAGGGGGTAGGAGATACGCAGTATTTT.